These 7 T cell receptor beta chains came from one sample sequenced in a study of T-cell reconstitution after alpha-beta-depleted transplantation in children. For TCRbeta, the library was prepared with unique molecular identifiers. TCRdb used MiXCR to reprocess the PCR reads, holding one entry per CDR3 protein. The table includes roughly 300,000 distinct CDR3 sequences, more than 9% detected once. The starting material was peripheral blood, obtained 180 days after TCRalphabeta/CD19-depleted stem cell transplant. Receptors were obtained from a male patient under 10 years old who had a stem cell transplant for chronic granulomatous disease, so the T cells may come from the graft donor.

This clonotype was recorded many times. The chain couples TRBV29-1 to TRBJ2-5; the D gene is possibly TRBD1 (6 bases). V dropped 5 bases and J dropped 6 bases, with 22 bases sitting between them. The CDR3 covers 15 residues. Germline-derived CDR1 and CDR2 are SQVTM and ANQGSEA. CDR3 nucleotides: TGCAGCGTTAAGGGGGAGTTTGGGACGTCAAAGACCCAGTACTTC. Amino acid sequence: CSVKGEFGTSKTQYF.

This clonotype came up many times. The V call is TRBV7-2, the J call TRBJ1-1; D gene ambiguous. V lost 1 base to trimming and J lost 4 bases, with 13 bases between them. The germline V gene encodes CDR1 SGHTA and CDR2 FQGNSA. There are 15 residues in the CDR3. The CDR3 sequence is CASSLVGGTGTEAFF. For the CDR3, the DNA is TGTGCCAGCAGCTTAGTGGGCGGCACGGGCACTGAAGCTTTCTTT. Using reference TRBV7-2 and TRBJ1-1 for the parts outside the CDR3, the full variable domain is GAGVSQSPSNKVTEKGKDVELRCDPISGHTALYWYRQSLGQGLEFLIYFQGNSAPDKSGLPSDRFSAERTGGSVSTLTIQRTQQEDSAVYLCASSLVGGTGTEAFFGQGTRLTVV.

In its sample, this clonotype was seen a few times. V usage is TRBV12-3 or TRBV12-4 and J usage is TRBJ2-5; a weak D match, TRBD2 (5 bases). V lost 3 bases, J lost 5 bases, and 22 bases lay in between. The CDR3 consists of 17 residues. DNA of the CDR3: TGTGCCAGCAGTTTTAGGCTGGGAGACAAAGTTGTGGAGACCCAGTACTTC. Translation gives CASSFRLGDKVVETQYF.

This clonotype was seen at least ten times. The chain combines TRBV29-1 with TRBJ2-1; 7 bases align to TRBD2. J gave up 1 base and V 0 bases, and 0 bases lay outside the gene matches. CDR1 and CDR2 (germline): SQVTM, ANQGSEA. The CDR3 runs to 14 residues. CDR3 loop: CSVEDGGSYNEQFF. In DNA, the CDR3 is TGCAGCGTTGAAGACGGGGGGTCCTACAATGAGCAGTTCTTC.

This clonotype was seen many times. The V call is TRBV10-2, the J call TRBJ2-1; a possible D gene is TRBD2 (6 bases). The CDR3 runs to 16 residues. Trimming stripped 2 bases from V and 2 bases from J, with 13 bases between. Germline CDR1 and CDR2: WSHSY and SAAADI. The CDR3 reads CASSEGSGLTYNEQFF. The DNA for the CDR3 is TGCGCCAGCAGTGAGGGGAGCGGACTAACCTACAATGAGCAGTTCTTC.

This clonotype was observed many times. This chain uses TRBV7-2 with TRBJ1-6; no definite D call. V lost 3 bases and J lost 6, with 9 bases in between. Germline loops: CDR1 SGHTA, CDR2 FQGNSA. This CDR3 has 14 residues. The CDR3 DNA is TGTGCCAGCAGCTTCCAAACGGGTAATTCACCCCTCCACTTT. It specifies CASSFQTGNSPLHF.

This clonotype was counted at least ten times. The chain employs TRBV21-1 and TRBJ2-7. TRBV21-1 is deemed a pseudogene. The CDR3 extends over 14 amino acids. The CDR3 loop is CASFPAGGTYEQYF. The CDR3 region has the DNA TGTGCCAGCTTCCCAGCGGGAGGCACCTACGAGCAGTACTTC.